Each of the 25 T cell receptor beta chains below was sequenced from the same sample in a study of beta chain features in type 1 diabetes. Expressed TCRB transcripts were sequenced because the isolated RNA had all been reverse transcribed beforehand. Clones were sequenced by immunoSEQ multiplex PCR, and TCRdb holds only the in-frame ones, with some missing. The sample lists 350,000 or so clones; 20% were seen once. The sample comprised naive CD4+ T cells from blood. Receptors were obtained from a woman in her late teens or twenties in good health.

The chain links TRBV7-3 to TRBJ2-5, with D possibly TRBD1 on 5 matching bases. With 2 bases removed from V and 5 bases from J, the gap between germline ends came to 9 bases. Germline CDR1 is SGHTA and CDR2 is FQGTGA. The CDR3 has 13 amino acids. CDR3 bases: TGTGCCAGCAGCTTAGGGGCAACGGAGACCCAGTACTTC. Protein: CASSLGATETQYF.

This clone was seen a handful of times. The rearrangement links TRBV6-5 to TRBJ2-5; D may be TRBD2 (5 bases). The CDR3 length is 11 residues. With 7 bases removed from V and 7 bases from J, the gap between germline ends came to 10 bases. Germline V gene lookup returns CDR1 MNHEY and CDR2 SVGAGI. The CDR3 coding sequence is TGTGCCAGCACAGAGGGAGCGACCCAGTACTTC. It encodes CASTEGATQYF.

This clone was counted a few times. V is TRBV4-2 and J is TRBJ1-4; 7 bases match TRBD1. From germline, CDR1 is LGHNA and CDR2 YNFKEQ. CDR3 length: 13 residues. V was clipped by 5 bases and J by 5 bases; unmatched bases: 2. This CDR3 reads CASSSRGNEKLFF. CDR3 DNA: TGTGCCAGCAGCTCCAGGGGGAATGAAAAACTGTTTTTT.

The genes are TRBV30 and TRBJ2-7; 8 bases match TRBD1. J gave up 2 bases and V 3 bases, and 6 bases lay outside the gene matches. The CDR3 length is 14 residues. The germline gives CDR1 GTSNPN, CDR2 SVGIG (reference sequence). DNA of the CDR3: TGTGCCTGGAGACACGACAGGGGACCCTACGAGCAGTACTTC. As protein: CAWRHDRGPYEQYF. The complete variable domain, with remaining parts taken from reference TRBV30 and TRBJ2-7, reads SQTIHQWPATLVQPVGSPLSLECTVEGTSNPNLYWYRQAAGRGLQLLFYSVGIGQISSEVPQNLSASRPQDRQFILSSKKLLLSDSGFYLCAWRHDRGPYEQYFGPGTRLTVT.

This clone came up a few times. The rearrangement links TRBV29-1 to TRBJ2-1, with 7 bases that match TRBD2. CDR3 length: 15 amino acids. V lost 6 bases to trimming and J lost 5 bases; unmatched junction nucleotides: 13. CDR1 SQVTM and CDR2 ANQGSEA come from the germline V gene. The CDR3 loop reads CSVPPGGIADNEQFF. In DNA form, the CDR3 reads TGCAGCGTGCCCCCGGGGGGAATCGCTGACAATGAGCAGTTCTTC.

This clone has only a few counts. The chain uses TRBV25-1 and TRBJ2-7, with 10 bases matching TRBD1. Unmatched junction bases numbered 5, after V lost 7 bases and J lost 5 bases. Germline CDR1 MGHDK, CDR2 SYGVNS. The CDR3 is 13 amino acids. The CDR3 sequence: CASIRTGGNEQYF. CDR3 coding DNA: TGTGCCAGCATTAGGACAGGGGGTAACGAGCAGTACTTC.

The chain links TRBV29-1 to TRBJ2-7, with D possibly matching TRBD1 (5 bases). The V gene's germline CDR1 is SQVTM and CDR2 ANQGSEA. V lost 6 bases and J 6 bases, leaving 18 bases between the germline ends. The length of the CDR3 is 13 residues. This CDR3 is CSVDLGVGREQYF. CDR3 coding DNA: TGCAGCGTCGACTTAGGTGTGGGGCGCGAGCAGTACTTC.

This clone appeared a few times. The chain couples TRBV11-3 to TRBJ2-7; D possibly corresponds to TRBD2 (5 bases). This CDR3 is built from 15 residues. Germline CDR1 is SGHNT and CDR2 is YENEEA. V shed 4 bases and J shed 2 bases, with 15 bases lying between them. The CDR3 is CASSSKDWYTYEQYF. The DNA for the CDR3 is TGTGCCAGCAGCTCAAAGGACTGGTATACCTACGAGCAGTACTTC.

The gene calls are TRBV29-1 and TRBJ2-3; TRBD2 matches 9 bases. The CDR3 is made up of 14 amino acids. V dropped 4 bases and J dropped 3; count of bases not matched to a gene: 5. The germline gives CDR1 SQVTM, CDR2 ANQGSEA. The CDR3 DNA is TGCAGCGTTGCCGCTAGCGGGACTACAGATACGCAGTATTTT. Protein sequence: CSVAASGTTDTQYF.

V is TRBV2 and J is TRBJ2-3; 9 nucleotides line up with TRBD2. Germline loops: CDR1 SNHLY, CDR2 FYNNEI. The CDR3 length is 15 residues. Trimming removed 4 bases from V and 3 bases from J; junction bases left unmatched: 5. The CDR3 DNA follows: TGTGCCAGCAGTGGGGGTAGCGGGAGAACAGATACGCAGTATTTT. Amino acid sequence: CASSGGSGRTDTQYF.

This chain joins TRBV7-8 and TRBJ2-5; possible D gene TRBD2, 6 bases. The CDR3 is 13 amino acids. V lost 1 base and J lost 4, with 7 bases in between. From germline, CDR1 is SGHVS and CDR2 FQNEAQ. This CDR3 is CASSLGLGETQYF. The CDR3 bases are TGTGCCAGCAGCTTAGGACTAGGAGAGACCCAGTACTTC.

The chain employs TRBV5-4 and TRBJ2-5, with 8 bases that match TRBD2. After removal of 5 bases from V and 3 bases from J, the junction contained 6 bases not matched to a gene. The CDR3 sequence is 14 residues long. Germline values: CDR1 SGHNT, CDR2 YYREEE (reference sequence). The DNA for the CDR3 is TGTGCCAGCAGTCCGGGGGGGCTTGAAGAGACCCAGTACTTC. Translation gives CASSPGGLEETQYF.

This chain links TRBV30 with TRBJ1-1; D is unresolved. The CDR3 runs 14 residues. Germline CDR1 GTSNPN, CDR2 SVGIG (reference sequence). The ends were cut back, 8 bases at V and 0 bases at J, with 16 bases in the middle. The CDR3 region is CANRRVPMNTEAFF. CDR3 nucleotides: TGTGCCAACCGACGGGTACCCATGAACACTGAAGCTTTCTTT.

The chain employs TRBV4-2 and TRBJ2-1; 10 bases agree with TRBD1. J was trimmed by 5 bases and V by 1 base; bases with no gene match: 5. There are 16 residues in the CDR3. Germline V gives CDR1 LGHNA, CDR2 YNFKEQ. CDR3 in amino acids: CASSQAVGTGDNEQFF. CDR3 sequence (DNA): TGTGCCAGCAGCCAAGCGGTCGGGACAGGGGACAATGAGCAGTTCTTC.

This clone was detected only a few times. V usage is TRBV2 and J usage is TRBJ1-1; D is perhaps TRBD1 (6 bases). The length of the CDR3 is 13 residues. Trimming cost V 9 bases and J 4 bases, with 15 bases left between them. Germline CDR1 and CDR2: SNHLY and FYNNEI. In DNA form, the CDR3 reads TGTGCCAGTAATAACAGGGAGGGCACTGAAGCTTTCTTT. Residues: CASNNREGTEAFF.

This clone was seen a few times. This sequence joins TRBV4-2 and TRBJ1-5; D is unresolved. Trimming took off 0 bases at V and 6 bases at J, with 6 bases between the two ends. This CDR3 has 13 residues. The germline gives CDR1 LGHNA, CDR2 YNFKEQ. The CDR3 sequence: CASSQEGGQPQHF. In DNA form, the CDR3 reads TGTGCCAGCAGCCAAGAAGGAGGTCAGCCCCAGCATTTT.

The chain uses TRBV6-1 and TRBJ1-1; D is unclear. From germline, CDR1 is MNHNS and CDR2 SASEGT. The CDR3 is made up of 13 amino acids. V lost 4 bases to trimming and J lost 7 bases, with 13 bases between them. In DNA form, the CDR3 reads TGTGCCAGCAGTGGGGAAAGTCGGGGTGAAGCTTTCTTT. This sequence encodes CASSGESRGEAFF.

This clone has more than one count but fewer than ten. V gene TRBV19 combines with J gene TRBJ2-1, with 12 nucleotides matching TRBD2. There are 14 residues in the CDR3. V lost 7 bases, J lost 6 bases, and 4 bases stayed unmatched. Germline CDR1 reads LNHDA; CDR2 reads SQIVND (reference sequence). This CDR3 reads CASKETSGSNEQFF. DNA for the CDR3: TGTGCCAGTAAGGAGACTAGCGGGAGCAATGAGCAGTTCTTC.

The chain combines TRBV2 with TRBJ2-5; 7 bases are a match to TRBD2. The CDR3 consists of 12 residues. The germline V gene has CDR1 SNHLY and CDR2 FYNNEI. Trimming took 7 bases from V and 7 from J; bases not matched to a gene: 6. CDR3 sequence (DNA): TGTGCCAGCATCGGGAGGCCGGGGACCCAGTACTTC. Amino acid sequence: CASIGRPGTQYF.

This clone was observed a handful of times. The V gene is TRBV6-5, the J gene TRBJ2-3; TRBD2 is a possible D gene (6 bases). The CDR3 runs 14 residues. Looked up from germline, CDR1 is MNHEY and CDR2 is SVGAGI. V lost 7 bases and J 1 base, leaving 12 bases between the germline ends. CDR3 bases: TGTGCCAGCAATCGGGCTAGCGGCACAGATACGCAGTATTTT. This encodes CASNRASGTDTQYF.

The chain uses TRBV7-8 and TRBJ1-1, with TRBD1 matching 8 bases. There are 17 residues in the CDR3. Germline assignment: CDR1 SGHVS and CDR2 FQNEAQ. J lost 10 bases, V lost 1 base, and 17 bases had no gene match. The CDR3 sequence: CASSLDAGGLDLSRAFF. The CDR3, as DNA: TGTGCCAGCAGCTTAGACGCAGGGGGCCTCGATCTTAGCAGAGCTTTCTTT.

The CDR3 is CASSERGPNYGYTF. The CDR3 nucleotides read TGTGCCAGCAGTGAGCGGGGGCCTAACTATGGCTACACCTTC. The chain has TRBV6-5 and TRBJ1-2; D might be TRBD1 (6 bases). This CDR3 has 14 residues. Trimming cost V 5 bases and J 0 bases, with 10 bases left between them. Germline V CDR1 and CDR2: MNHEY, SVGAGI.

V gene TRBV29-1 combines with J gene TRBJ2-7; 9 nucleotides agree with TRBD1. Trimming took 4 bases from V and 6 from J; bases not matched to a gene: 7. The CDR3 sequence is 13 residues long. CDR1 is SQVTM and CDR2 is ANQGSEA in the germline V gene. The DNA of the CDR3 is TGCAGCGTTGGGCCCGGGACAGGGCGCGAGCAGTACTTC. As protein: CSVGPGTGREQYF.

This clone turned up a few times. This sample includes further DNA sequences coding for the same CDR3. The rearrangement uses TRBV5-1 and TRBJ2-6; TRBD1 matches at 8 bases. This CDR3 region has 15 residues. Losses at the gene ends were 3 bases for V and 2 bases for J; bases not matched to a gene: 1. Germline-derived CDR1 and CDR2 are SGHRS and YFSETQ. The CDR3 nucleotides read TGCGCCAGCAGCTCCAGGGGGCCTGGGGCCAACGTCCTGACTTTC. As protein: CASSSRGPGANVLTF.

This clone came up a few times. CDR3 residues: CASSHERGAYNEQFF. CDR3 nucleotides: TGTGCCAGCAGCCACGAACGGGGGGCCTACAATGAGCAGTTCTTC. The chain combines TRBV4-2 with TRBJ2-1, with 7 bases fitting TRBD2. The CDR3 length is 15 residues. J lost 2 bases, V lost 3 bases, and 4 bases had no gene match. The V gene's germline CDR1 is LGHNA and CDR2 YNFKEQ.